The entry below gives a single T cell receptor (beta chain) sequence along with its context. The antigen is not known. Both 60 Vbeta primers and 13 Jbeta primers went into the PCR. Here immunoSEQ multiplex PCR was the method, and the copy in TCRdb shows in-frame clones only, minus some. Its table lists roughly 70,000 clones. This sample was included in a study of cytomegalovirus exposure and HLA in healthy donors. Study-wide results and caveats: A later analysis showed that HLA-associated TCR beta chains had undergone more clonal expansion than equally common others. A reported reduction in N-insertions relative to the roughly 670-donor mean was seen in an Asian-associated ancestry cluster in a later analysis.

Germline CDR1 SGHNT, CDR2 YYREEE (reference sequence). Trimming took 1 base from V and 4 from J, leaving 9 bases between them. The CDR3 spans 13 residues. This sequence was found in a female donor in good health and CMV-seropositive. The J gene is TRBJ2-7, the V gene TRBV5-4; possibly TRBD1 for D (5 bases). Material for sequencing was PBMCs. CDR3 sequence reads: CASSLNAGYEQYF. CDR3 bases: TGTGCCAGCAGCTTGAACGCAGGGTACGAGCAGTACTTC. Looking up the rest from reference TRBV5-4 and TRBJ2-7 gives the full variable domain: ETGVTQSPTHLIKTRGQQVTLRCSSQSGHNTVSWYQQALGQGPQFIFQYYREEENGRGNFPPRFSGLQFPNYSSELNVNALELDDSALYLCASSLNAGYEQYFGPGTRLTVT.